Each of the 14 T cell receptor beta chains below was sequenced from the same sample in a study of blood T cell repertoires in COVID-19. Only in-frame clones appear in the TCRdb table, and some are missing; sequencing was by immunoSEQ multiplex PCR. The sample comprises some 200,000 clones, approximately 89% of which are singletons, and nearly 2.5% rests with the top ten. Material: peripheral blood. The receptor set was obtained from a man aged 40-50 years with active or convalescent COVID-19.

The rearrangement links TRBV7-2 to TRBJ2-1; TRBD1 matches at 9 bases. V gave up 5 bases and J gave up 7 bases; unmatched junction bases: 12. From germline, CDR1 is SGHTA and CDR2 FQGNSA. This CDR3 has 16 amino acids. CDR3 bases: TGTGCCAGCAGCCAACCTCCGGGACAGGGTATGAATGAGCAGTTCTTC. This codes for CASSQPPGQGMNEQFF.

The sample holds one count of this clone. The V gene is TRBV6-1, the J gene TRBJ1-4; D may be TRBD1 (6 bases). Trimming took 1 base from V and 10 from J, leaving 13 bases between them. The CDR3 contains 14 residues. Germline CDR1 reads MNHNS; CDR2 reads SASEGT. CDR3 nucleotide sequence: TGTGCCAGCAGTGAAGGCGGGGGCCGGGGAAAACTGTTTTTT. Encoded protein: CASSEGGGRGKLFF.

This clone showed up just a few times. The sample carries other DNA sequences with the same CDR3. V gene TRBV6-5 combines with J gene TRBJ1-2; 7 nucleotides agree with TRBD1. The CDR3 runs to 13 residues. With 4 bases clipped from V and 4 bases from J, the junction kept 3 bases outside the gene matches. Germline CDR1 is MNHEY and CDR2 is SVGAGI. The CDR3 spells CASSSGTVYGYTF. The CDR3 DNA reads TGTGCCAGCAGTTCCGGGACAGTCTATGGCTACACCTTC.

This chain links TRBV6-5 with TRBJ2-6; tentative D call: TRBD1 (6 bases). There are 15 residues in the CDR3. The germline V gene has CDR1 MNHEY and CDR2 SVGAGI. The V and J ends lost 5 bases and 1 base respectively, with 9 bases between them. CDR3 sequence (DNA): TGTGCCAGCAGTCCTACAGGGTCTGGGGCCAACGTCCTGACTTTC. It translates to CASSPTGSGANVLTF.

The genes are TRBV5-1 and TRBJ2-5; D is unclear. The V gene lost 7 bases and the J gene lost 2 bases, with 12 bases spanning the gap. CDR1 is SGHRS, CDR2 YFSETQ, per germline. The CDR3 has 13 amino acids. CDR3: CASSSLSQETQYF. The CDR3 bases are TGCGCCAGCTCTAGTCTCTCGCAAGAGACCCAGTACTTC. Supplemented by reference TRBV5-1 and TRBJ2-5, the full variable domain reads KAGVTQTPRYLIKTRGQQVTLSCSPISGHRSVSWYQQTPGQGLQFLFEYFSETQRNKGNFPGRFSGRQFSNSRSEMNVSTLELGDSALYLCASSSLSQETQYFGPGTRLLVL.

The sample holds a few counts of this clone. V gene TRBV7-2 combines with J gene TRBJ1-1; D is unclear. This CDR3 is 13 amino acids long. The germline gives CDR1 SGHTA, CDR2 FQGNSA. The V end was cut by 3 bases, the J end by 5 bases, with 10 bases between. The chain's CDR3 is CASSLNAGTEAFF. CDR3 nucleotide sequence: TGTGCCAGCAGCTTGAATGCCGGGACTGAAGCTTTCTTT.

The chain uses TRBV4-1 and TRBJ1-2; unclear D gene. The germline V gene has CDR1 MGHRA and CDR2 YSYEKL. With 1 base removed from V and 4 bases from J, the gap between germline ends came to 19 bases. CDR3 length: 17 amino acids. CDR3 sequence reads: CASSQARNSPGFYGYTF. In nucleotides, the CDR3 is TGCGCCAGCAGCCAAGCCCGCAATTCCCCGGGATTCTATGGCTACACCTTC.

The chain joins TRBV27 to TRBJ2-1; 11 bases agree with TRBD1. The germline gives CDR1 MNHEY, CDR2 SMNVEV (reference sequence). The CDR3 extends over 14 amino acids. Trimming took 4 bases from V and 8 from J; bases not matched to a gene: 4. CDR3 sequence (DNA): TGTGCCAGCAGTTCAGGGACAGGGGGACATGAGCAGTTCTTC. This gives the protein CASSSGTGGHEQFF.

The chain recombines TRBV7-2 with TRBJ2-2, with a possible D match to TRBD1 (6 bases). This CDR3 is 16 amino acids long. Looked up from germline, CDR1 is SGHTA and CDR2 is FQGNSA. Trimming took off 3 bases at V and 6 bases at J, with 17 bases between the two ends. CDR3 in amino acids: CASSFSSGVRAGELFF. CDR3 bases: TGTGCCAGCAGCTTCTCCTCAGGGGTGCGGGCCGGGGAGCTGTTTTTT. Full variable domain (outside the CDR3, taken from reference TRBV7-2 and TRBJ2-2): GAGVSQSPSNKVTEKGKDVELRCDPISGHTALYWYRQSLGQGLEFLIYFQGNSAPDKSGLPSDRFSAERTGGSVSTLTIQRTQQEDSAVYLCASSFSSGVRAGELFFGEGSRLTVL.

The rearrangement links TRBV7-8 to TRBJ2-6; TRBD1 is a possible D gene (5 bases). Trimming took off 0 bases at V and 0 bases at J, with 12 bases between the two ends. Germline V gene sequence: CDR1 SGHVS, CDR2 FQNEAQ. The CDR3 loop spans 18 amino acids. In nucleotides, the CDR3 is TGTGCCAGCAGCTTAGCCCCAGGGTCTCCCTCTGGGGCCAACGTCCTGACTTTC. Amino acid sequence: CASSLAPGSPSGANVLTF.

This clone was detected only once. This chain uses TRBV18 with TRBJ1-1; 7 nucleotides line up with TRBD1. The CDR3 loop spans 14 amino acids. From germline, CDR1 is KGHSH and CDR2 LQKENI. The V and J ends lost 5 bases and 4 bases, in that order; junction bases with no gene match: 7. The chain's CDR3 is CASSAAAGGTEAFF. The CDR3 DNA reads as TGTGCCAGCTCAGCAGCCGCAGGGGGCACTGAAGCTTTCTTT.

The chain recombines TRBV7-2 with TRBJ1-5; tentative D call: TRBD1 (5 bases). The CDR3 length is 13 residues. V was clipped by 3 bases and J by 6 bases, with 9 bases between them. Germline assignment: CDR1 SGHTA and CDR2 FQGNSA. CDR3 loop: CASSLTVAQPQHF. The CDR3 DNA sequence: TGTGCCAGCAGCTTGACAGTCGCTCAGCCCCAGCATTTT.

The chain links TRBV6-5 to TRBJ2-7, with 7 bases aligning to TRBD2. After removal of 2 bases from V and 1 base from J, the junction contained 2 bases not matched to a gene. In germline, CDR1 is MNHEY, CDR2 SVGAGI. The CDR3 covers 14 residues. In DNA form, the CDR3 reads TGTGCCAGCAGTTACCTCGGGGGGTCCTACGAGCAGTACTTC. Encoded protein: CASSYLGGSYEQYF.

The rearrangement links TRBV29-1 to TRBJ2-1, with TRBD2 matching over 9 bases. The V and J ends lost 4 bases and 4 bases, in that order; junction bases with no gene match: 2. CDR1 and CDR2 from the germline V gene are SQVTM and ANQGSEA. The CDR3 extends over 13 amino acids. The CDR3 reads CSVGRGGYNEQFF. CDR3 sequence (DNA): TGCAGCGTTGGGCGGGGGGGTTACAATGAGCAGTTCTTC.